The 27 T cell receptor beta chains below were found in one sample sequenced in a study of OX40 agonist ivuxolimab in advanced cancers. Data came from immunoSEQ multiplex PCR; TCRdb stores just in-frame clones and leaves some out. There are about 27,000 clones in the sample; almost 90% occur only once, and 20% to 25% lies in the top ten. Specimen: CD4+ or CD8+ T cells sorted from blood, collected in a trial of the OX40 agonist ivuxolimab. These receptor sequences come from an adult with an advanced solid tumor such as melanoma, head and neck, liver or kidney cancer.

In its sample, this clone was seen once. V and J are TRBV27 and TRBJ2-2; D unresolved. The germline V gene has CDR1 MNHEY and CDR2 SMNVEV (reference sequence). Trimming stripped 6 bases from V and 6 bases from J, with 11 bases between. CDR3 length: 13 amino acids. The CDR3 spells CASRPLPSGELFF. CDR3 bases: TGTGCCAGCAGACCTCTGCCTTCCGGGGAGCTGTTTTTT.

This clone was observed a few times. The same CDR3 is also encoded by other DNA sequences in this sample. The CDR3 reads CASSLDSYEQYF. The CDR3 region has the DNA TGTGCCAGCAGCTTAGACTCCTACGAGCAGTACTTC. The chain has TRBV11-2 and TRBJ2-7, with D unresolved. Germline V gene data show CDR1 as SGHAT and CDR2 as FQNNGV. CDR3 size: 12 residues. Trimming removed 0 bases from V and 0 bases from J, with 0 bases in between.

The chain recombines TRBV5-1 with TRBJ2-2; D uncertain. This CDR3 is 13 amino acids long. V dropped 0 bases and J dropped 6 bases, with 6 bases sitting between them. CDR1 and CDR2 (germline): SGHRS, YFSETQ. DNA of the CDR3: TGCGCCAGCAGCTTGGAATTAGCCGGGGAGCTGTTTTTT. Protein product: CASSLELAGELFF.

V is TRBV27 and J is TRBJ1-2, with a possible D match to TRBD1 (6 bases). CDR1 MNHEY and CDR2 SMNVEV come from the germline V gene (reference sequence). The CDR3 is made up of 13 amino acids. With 0 bases removed from V and 6 bases from J, the gap between germline ends came to 8 bases. The DNA for the CDR3 is TGTGCCAGCAGTTTATCGTACAGGGATGGCTACACCTTC. It codes for CASSLSYRDGYTF.

This chain uses TRBV7-9 with TRBJ2-2, with 7 bases lining up with TRBD2. The V and J ends lost 4 bases and 4 bases, in that order; junction bases with no gene match: 6. Germline CDR1 reads SEHNR; CDR2 reads FQNEAQ (reference sequence). The CDR3 contains 15 residues. The CDR3 sequence is CASSSWGGGTGELFF. The CDR3 DNA sequence: TGTGCCAGCAGCTCCTGGGGGGGTGGCACCGGGGAGCTGTTTTTT. The whole variable domain, remainder taken from reference TRBV7-9 and TRBJ2-2, is DTGVSQNPRHKITKRGQNVTFRCDPISEHNRLYWYRQTLGQGPEFLTYFQNEAQLEKSRLLSDRFSAERPKGSFSTLEIQRTEQGDSAMYLCASSSWGGGTGELFFGEGSRLTVL.

This clone was observed a single time. This chain uses TRBV6-5 with TRBJ1-2; D is uncertain. The germline gives CDR1 MNHEY, CDR2 SVGAGI. The CDR3 is 14 amino acids. Trimming left V 2 bases short and J 4 bases short, with 11 bases between. DNA for the CDR3: TGTGCCAGCAGTTACAACGGGGAGGGCTATGGCTACACCTTC. This codes for CASSYNGEGYGYTF.

The chain joins TRBV4-1 to TRBJ2-7; no clear D gene. In germline, CDR1 is MGHRA, CDR2 YSYEKL. This CDR3 has 13 residues. V was shortened by 3 bases and J by 1 base, with 7 bases between the two germline ends. In nucleotides, the CDR3 is TGCGCCAGCAGCCAGAGCCAGTCCTACGAGCAGTACTTC. The encoded protein is CASSQSQSYEQYF.

The V call is TRBV10-3, the J call TRBJ1-5; TRBD1 might be the D (5 bases). Trimming removed 3 bases from V and 0 bases from J, with 12 bases in between. The CDR3 runs to 16 residues. Germline assignment: CDR1 ENHRY and CDR2 SYGVKD. The DNA of the CDR3 is TGTGCCATCAGTGACGACAGCCTTTATAGCAATCAGCCCCAGCATTTT. It is translated as CAISDDSLYSNQPQHF.

The chain employs TRBV10-3 and TRBJ2-1; tentative D call: TRBD1 (6 bases). V was clipped by 4 bases and J by 5 bases, with 12 bases between them. Germline CDR1 ENHRY, CDR2 SYGVKD. The CDR3 contains 14 residues. The CDR3 nucleotides read TGTGCCATCAGTGCTCAGGGGACAAACAATGAGCAGTTCTTC. Amino acids: CAISAQGTNNEQFF.

The chain combines TRBV7-3 with TRBJ2-1; 8 bases line up with TRBD2. Losses at the gene ends were 5 bases for V and 0 bases for J; bases not matched to a gene: 6. Germline V gene sequence: CDR1 SGHTA, CDR2 FQGTGA. CDR3 length: 16 amino acids. The CDR3 DNA reads TGTGCCAGCAGCAAGACTAGCGAAAGCTCCTACAATGAGCAGTTCTTC. Translated: CASSKTSESSYNEQFF.

This clone showed up just a few times. CDR3 protein: CASSQEEAQMNTEAFF. DNA of the CDR3: TGCGCCAGCAGCCAAGAGGAAGCTCAGATGAACACTGAAGCTTTCTTT. The chain uses TRBV4-1 and TRBJ1-1, with no clear D. In germline, CDR1 is MGHRA, CDR2 YSYEKL. Trimming removed 0 bases at V and 0 bases at J, with 11 bases between. CDR3 length: 16 residues.

The V and J genes are TRBV19 and TRBJ1-1; tentative D call: TRBD1 (5 bases). V lost 3 bases and J 5 bases, leaving 19 bases between the germline ends. The CDR3 is made up of 16 amino acids. Germline CDR1 is LNHDA and CDR2 is SQIVND (reference sequence). The CDR3 region has the DNA TGTGCCAGTAGTATTTTCGCCCCCCCAGGGAATACTGAAGCTTTCTTT. This translates into CASSIFAPPGNTEAFF.

The rearrangement joins TRBV7-9 to TRBJ1-4; D gene unclear. CDR1 SEHNR and CDR2 FQNEAQ come from the germline V gene (reference sequence). This CDR3 has 16 residues. The V and J ends lost 6 bases and 8 bases respectively, with 22 bases between them. CDR3 sequence reads: CASSPVPGSKGEKLFF. The CDR3 DNA is TGTGCCAGCAGTCCAGTCCCGGGTTCGAAAGGGGAAAAACTGTTTTTT.

In this sample, this clone turned up a few times. V is TRBV5-8 and J is TRBJ1-5; no reliable D call. The CDR3 spans 15 residues. Germline-derived CDR1 and CDR2 are SGHTS and YDEGEE. Trimming removed 5 bases at V and 2 bases at J, with 14 bases between. CDR3 nucleotides: TGTGCCAGCAGAAACGCGGTGAGCGGCAATCAGCCCCAGCATTTT. Translation gives CASRNAVSGNQPQHF.

The chain is built from TRBV29-1 and TRBJ2-5; 9 bases match TRBD1. Germline CDR1 reads SQVTM; CDR2 reads ANQGSEA. After removal of 6 bases from V and 0 bases from J, the junction contained 8 bases not matched to a gene. This CDR3 region has 15 residues. This CDR3 reads CSVSLGQGYQETQYF. CDR3 bases: TGCAGCGTCAGTTTGGGACAGGGTTACCAAGAGACCCAGTACTTC.

This clone was seen more than once but under ten times. This rearrangement joins TRBV27 to TRBJ2-1, with D possibly being TRBD1 or TRBD2 (5 bases each). V lost 5 bases to trimming and J lost 6 bases, with 14 bases between them. The CDR3 length is 14 residues. Per germline, CDR1 MNHEY and CDR2 SMNVEV (reference sequence). CDR3 protein: CASSGGWGINEQFF. The DNA for the CDR3 is TGTGCCAGCAGTGGAGGCTGGGGGATCAATGAGCAGTTCTTC.

This chain links TRBV6-1 with TRBJ1-1; the match to TRBD1 covers 8 bases. The J segment lost 2 bases and the V segment lost 2 bases, leaving 4 bases of the junction unmatched. CDR1 and CDR2 from the germline V gene are MNHNS and SASEGT. This CDR3 region has 15 residues. The CDR3 nucleotides are TGTGCCAGCAGTGAATTCGGGACAGGAAACACTGAAGCTTTCTTT. It translates to CASSEFGTGNTEAFF.

In this sample, this clone turned up once. The chain links TRBV6-5 to TRBJ1-1, with 8 positions matching TRBD1. The CDR3 has 14 amino acids. Germline loops: CDR1 MNHEY, CDR2 SVGAGI. V lost 4 bases, J lost 1 base, and 2 bases stayed unmatched. The chain's CDR3 is CASSWGTGNTEAFF. The CDR3 bases are TGTGCCAGCAGTTGGGGGACAGGGAACACTGAAGCTTTCTTT.

V gene TRBV6-5 combines with J gene TRBJ1-3; D ambiguous. The germline V and J ends were trimmed by 2 bases and 0 bases, with 5 bases remaining between them. Germline lookup yields CDR1 MNHEY and CDR2 SVGAGI. The CDR3 contains 14 residues. The CDR3 DNA is TGTGCCAGCAGTTACGGGTTCTCTGGAAACACCATATATTTT. Translated, it gives CASSYGFSGNTIYF.

The chain is built from TRBV4-3 and TRBJ2-6; the D is unclear. V lost 4 bases and J 3 bases, leaving 25 bases between the germline ends. Looked up from germline, CDR1 is LGHNA and CDR2 is YSLEER. This CDR3 region has 20 residues. The CDR3 spells CASSRTRPATSIFGANVLTF. DNA for the CDR3: TGCGCCAGCAGCCGTACCAGGCCCGCCACCAGTATCTTTGGGGCCAACGTCCTGACTTTC.

The rearrangement uses TRBV28 and TRBJ1-2, with a tentative D call TRBD1 (6 bases). Trimming left V 3 bases short and J 4 bases short, with 12 bases between. The CDR3 is made up of 14 amino acids. Germline CDR1 and CDR2: MDHEN and SYDVKM. For the CDR3, the DNA is TGTGCCAGCAGTTTCCCAGGGGTCACCTATGGCTACACCTTC. Its translation: CASSFPGVTYGYTF.

This chain's CDR3 is CSVEASGWGNNEQFF. For the CDR3, the DNA is TGCAGCGTTGAGGCTAGCGGTTGGGGAAACAATGAGCAGTTCTTC. This chain links TRBV29-1 with TRBJ2-1; the match to TRBD2 covers 7 bases. V dropped 3 bases and J dropped 5; count of bases not matched to a gene: 10. The germline CDR1 and CDR2 sequences are SQVTM and ANQGSEA. This CDR3 region has 15 residues.

This clone was detected only once. V gene TRBV4-3 combines with J gene TRBJ2-7; 7 nucleotides align to TRBD1. The length of the CDR3 is 14 residues. The ends lost 4 bases at V and 4 bases at J; junction bases unmatched: 7. Per the germline V gene, CDR1 is LGHNA and CDR2 is YSLEER. The CDR3 loop is CASSLSTGEYEQYF. CDR3 DNA: TGCGCCAGCAGCCTTAGCACAGGGGAATACGAGCAGTACTTC.

The genes are TRBV9 and TRBJ2-1; 8 nucleotides line up with TRBD2. This CDR3 spans 14 amino acids. V gave up 4 bases and J gave up 8 bases; unmatched junction bases: 8. From germline, CDR1 is SGDLS and CDR2 YYNGEE. The CDR3, as DNA: TGTGCCAGCAGCCCAGGGACTAGTGGTTATGAGCAGTTCTTC. The encoded protein is CASSPGTSGYEQFF.

The V gene is TRBV6-1, the J gene TRBJ2-2; 7 bases line up with TRBD2. Germline V gives CDR1 MNHNS, CDR2 SASEGT. Trimming at V came to 0 bases and at J to 4 bases, leaving 5 bases not matched to a gene. The CDR3 contains 16 residues. CDR3 nucleotide sequence: TGTGCCAGCAGTGAAGCCGCGGGGGACGTCACCGGGGAGCTGTTTTTT. Translation: CASSEAAGDVTGELFF.

V usage is TRBV5-1 and J usage is TRBJ1-1; D is ambiguous. The CDR3 is 14 residues long. In germline, CDR1 is SGHRS, CDR2 YFSETQ. The V gene lost 4 bases and the J gene lost 3 bases, with 13 bases spanning the gap. This CDR3 is CASSLAGGYTEAFF. DNA for the CDR3: TGCGCCAGCAGCCTAGCAGGCGGGTACACTGAAGCTTTCTTT.

CDR3 sequence reads: CASRRLAGGPTGANVLTF. CDR3 coding DNA: TGTGCCAGCAGGCGACTAGCGGGGGGGCCCACTGGGGCCAACGTCCTGACTTTC. The J gene is TRBJ2-6, the V gene TRBV2; 14 bases map to TRBD2. Germline V gene lookup returns CDR1 SNHLY and CDR2 FYNNEI. J lost 2 bases, V lost 6 bases, and 6 bases had no gene match. CDR3 length: 18 residues.